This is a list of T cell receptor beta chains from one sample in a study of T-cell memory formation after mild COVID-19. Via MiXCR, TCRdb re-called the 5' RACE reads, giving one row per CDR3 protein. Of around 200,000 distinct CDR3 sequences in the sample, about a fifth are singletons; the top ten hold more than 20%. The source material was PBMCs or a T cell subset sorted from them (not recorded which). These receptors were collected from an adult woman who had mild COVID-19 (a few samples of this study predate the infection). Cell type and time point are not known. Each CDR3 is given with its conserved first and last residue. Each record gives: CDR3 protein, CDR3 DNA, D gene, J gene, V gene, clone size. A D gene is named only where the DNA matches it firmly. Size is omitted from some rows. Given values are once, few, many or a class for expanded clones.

cdr3_aa: CASSADSTDWEQYF
cdr3_nt: TGTGCCAGCAGCGCTGACTCCACTGACTGGGAGCAGTACTTC
d_call: NA
j_call: TRBJ2-7
v_call: TRBV9
clone_size: few

cdr3_aa: CATSDGGNQPQHF
cdr3_nt: TGTGCCACCAGTGATGGAGGCAATCAGCCCCAGCATTTT
d_call: NA
j_call: TRBJ1-5
v_call: TRBV24-1
clone_size: NA

cdr3_aa: CASSQDYGLAGVQETQYF
cdr3_nt: TGCGCCAGCAGCCAAGATTACGGGCTAGCGGGTGTACAAGAGACCCAGTACTTC
d_call: TRBD2
j_call: TRBJ2-5
v_call: TRBV4-1
clone_size: NA

cdr3_aa: CASSSRTSGDPGDTQYF
cdr3_nt: TGTGCCAGCAGTTCCAGGACTAGCGGGGACCCCGGAGATACGCAGTATTTT
d_call: TRBD2
j_call: TRBJ2-3
v_call: TRBV12-3/TRBV12-4
clone_size: NA

cdr3_aa: CASSVGAGGLINEQFF
cdr3_nt: TGTGCCAGCAGCGTAGGTGCGGGGGGGCTCATCAATGAGCAGTTCTTC
d_call: TRBD2
j_call: TRBJ2-1
v_call: TRBV9
clone_size: NA

cdr3_aa: CASSPRTSGGRREQFF
cdr3_nt: TGTGCCAGCAGCCCCCGGACTAGCGGGGGGAGGAGGGAGCAGTTCTTC
d_call: TRBD2
j_call: TRBJ2-1
v_call: TRBV7-2
clone_size: NA

cdr3_aa: CASSLIPLGYTDTGELFF
cdr3_nt: TGTGCCAGCAGCTTAATTCCCCTCGGGTATACGGACACCGGGGAGCTGTTTTTT
d_call: NA
j_call: TRBJ2-2
v_call: TRBV7-8
clone_size: NA

cdr3_aa: CASSLVPGEGNTEAFF
cdr3_nt: TGTGCCAGCAGCTTGGTCCCAGGAGAGGGGAACACTGAAGCTTTCTTT
d_call: NA
j_call: TRBJ1-1
v_call: TRBV5-6
clone_size: NA

cdr3_aa: CASSYGGGPNFETQYF
cdr3_nt: TGTGCCAGCAGTTACGGAGGGGGCCCGAATTTTGAGACCCAGTACTTC
d_call: NA
j_call: TRBJ2-5
v_call: TRBV6-6
clone_size: few

cdr3_aa: CASSLFSGTGLPYPSDTQYF
cdr3_nt: TGTGCCAGCAGCTTGTTCTCCGGGACAGGTCTCCCTTACCCCTCAGATACGCAGTATTTT
d_call: TRBD1
j_call: TRBJ2-3
v_call: TRBV5-6
clone_size: NA

cdr3_aa: CATSRDAYMNTEAFF
cdr3_nt: TGTGCCACCAGCAGAGACGCTTACATGAACACTGAAGCTTTCTTT
d_call: NA
j_call: TRBJ1-1
v_call: TRBV15
clone_size: few

cdr3_aa: CASSLGRMDRGSSEKLFF
cdr3_nt: TGTGCCAGCAGCTTAGGGCGAATGGACAGGGGCAGTAGTGAAAAACTGTTTTTT
d_call: TRBD1
j_call: TRBJ1-4
v_call: TRBV11-2
clone_size: NA

cdr3_aa: CASSQDPGGINQPQHF
cdr3_nt: TGTGCCAGCAGCCAAGACCCAGGGGGCATCAATCAGCCCCAGCATTTT
d_call: TRBD1
j_call: TRBJ1-5
v_call: TRBV3-1
clone_size: few

cdr3_aa: CASGGATGELFF
cdr3_nt: TGTGCCAGCGGGGGGGCCACCGGGGAGCTGTTTTTT
d_call: NA
j_call: TRBJ2-2
v_call: TRBV9
clone_size: NA

cdr3_aa: CASSIRTLDTQYF
cdr3_nt: TGTGCCAGCAGTATCAGGACGTTAGATACGCAGTATTTT
d_call: NA
j_call: TRBJ2-3
v_call: TRBV6-5
clone_size: few

cdr3_aa: CASSFQNSGASYEQYF
cdr3_nt: TGTGCCAGCAGCTTTCAAAATAGCGGGGCTTCCTACGAGCAGTACTTC
d_call: TRBD2
j_call: TRBJ2-7
v_call: TRBV3-1
clone_size: NA

cdr3_aa: CASSADRIVDEQYF
cdr3_nt: TGTGCCAGCAGCGCGGACCGGATCGTTGACGAGCAGTACTTC
d_call: NA
j_call: TRBJ2-7
v_call: TRBV7-9
clone_size: few

cdr3_aa: CSVEDGLAGGGEQYF
cdr3_nt: TGCAGCGTTGAAGATGGACTAGCGGGAGGAGGCGAGCAGTACTTC
d_call: TRBD2
j_call: TRBJ2-7
v_call: TRBV29-1
clone_size: few

cdr3_aa: CASSMAYNEQFF
cdr3_nt: TGTGCCAGCAGCATGGCCTACAATGAGCAGTTCTTC
d_call: NA
j_call: TRBJ2-1
v_call: TRBV7-8
clone_size: NA

cdr3_aa: CAISEGYEQYF
cdr3_nt: TGTGCCATCAGTGAGGGGTACGAGCAGTACTTC
d_call: NA
j_call: TRBJ2-7
v_call: TRBV10-3
clone_size: NA

cdr3_aa: CAISEGAGELFF
cdr3_nt: TGTGCCATCAGTGAGGGGGCCGGGGAGCTGTTTTTT
d_call: NA
j_call: TRBJ2-2
v_call: TRBV10-3
clone_size: few

cdr3_aa: CASSLGQGVEQFF
cdr3_nt: TGTGCCAGCAGCTTAGGGCAGGGCGTTGAGCAGTTCTTC
d_call: NA
j_call: TRBJ2-1
v_call: TRBV7-6
clone_size: NA

cdr3_aa: CATSGPRTGSYGYTF
cdr3_nt: TGTGCCACCAGTGGCCCCCGGACAGGGTCTTATGGCTACACCTTC
d_call: TRBD1
j_call: TRBJ1-2
v_call: TRBV24-1
clone_size: few

cdr3_aa: CASSSGRPEAFF
cdr3_nt: TGTGCCAGCAGCTCCGGGCGGCCTGAAGCTTTCTTT
d_call: NA
j_call: TRBJ1-1
v_call: TRBV7-9
clone_size: NA

cdr3_aa: CASSPAGEGGNEQFF
cdr3_nt: TGTGCCAGCAGCCCGGCCGGCGAGGGGGGAAATGAGCAGTTCTTC
d_call: NA
j_call: TRBJ2-1
v_call: TRBV7-9
clone_size: many

cdr3_aa: CASQGPIRMANYGYTF
cdr3_nt: TGTGCCAGCCAGGGGCCTATACGAATGGCTAACTATGGCTACACCTTC
d_call: NA
j_call: TRBJ1-2
v_call: TRBV5-5
clone_size: few

cdr3_aa: CASSIDLLTGELFF
cdr3_nt: TGTGCCAGTAGTATAGATCTGCTCACCGGGGAGCTGTTTTTT
d_call: NA
j_call: TRBJ2-2
v_call: TRBV19
clone_size: NA

cdr3_aa: CATSDGRGSHAGELFF
cdr3_nt: TGTGCCACCAGTGACGGCCGCGGGAGTCACGCCGGGGAGCTGTTTTTT
d_call: TRBD2
j_call: TRBJ2-2
v_call: TRBV24-1
clone_size: once

cdr3_aa: CASSQSPAGTGVDEQYF
cdr3_nt: TGCGCCAGCAGCCAGAGCCCCGCCGGGACAGGGGTTGACGAGCAGTACTTC
d_call: TRBD1
j_call: TRBJ2-7
v_call: TRBV5-1
clone_size: NA

cdr3_aa: CASSLFGANTEAFF
cdr3_nt: TGTGCCAGCAGTCTCTTCGGGGCGAACACTGAAGCTTTCTTT
d_call: NA
j_call: TRBJ1-1
v_call: TRBV12-3/TRBV12-4
clone_size: NA

cdr3_aa: CASSPWDSRVDEQYF
cdr3_nt: TGTGCCAGCAGCCCATGGGACTCCCGGGTTGACGAGCAGTACTTC
d_call: NA
j_call: TRBJ2-7
v_call: TRBV7-3
clone_size: few

cdr3_aa: CAISESGGQSGPGYTF
cdr3_nt: TGTGCCATCAGTGAGTCGGGGGGACAGTCGGGACCTGGCTACACCTTC
d_call: TRBD1
j_call: TRBJ1-2
v_call: TRBV10-3
clone_size: NA

cdr3_aa: CASSFTRTDTQYF
cdr3_nt: TGTGCCAGCAGTTTTACACGAACAGATACGCAGTATTTT
d_call: NA
j_call: TRBJ2-3
v_call: TRBV6-5
clone_size: NA

cdr3_aa: CASRQVAPGGASSYNEQFF
cdr3_nt: TGTGCCAGCAGACAAGTAGCGCCTGGGGGGGCCTCCTCCTACAATGAGCAGTTCTTC
d_call: NA
j_call: TRBJ2-1
v_call: TRBV3-1
clone_size: NA

cdr3_aa: CASSFGGGSGETQYF
cdr3_nt: TGTGCCAGCAGTTTCGGGGGAGGAAGTGGAGAGACCCAGTACTTC
d_call: NA
j_call: TRBJ2-5
v_call: TRBV6-2/TRBV6-3
clone_size: few

cdr3_aa: CASSYPGGSYNEQFF
cdr3_nt: TGTGCCAGCAGCTATCCAGGGGGCTCCTACAATGAGCAGTTCTTC
d_call: TRBD1
j_call: TRBJ2-1
v_call: TRBV7-9
clone_size: many

cdr3_aa: CASGRGQGSYTF
cdr3_nt: TGTGCCAGCGGGAGGGGACAGGGCTCCTACACCTTC
d_call: TRBD1
j_call: TRBJ1-2
v_call: TRBV6-1
clone_size: NA

cdr3_aa: CASAGYEQYF
cdr3_nt: TGTGCCAGCGCAGGCTACGAGCAGTACTTC
d_call: NA
j_call: TRBJ2-7
v_call: TRBV7-8
clone_size: NA

cdr3_aa: CASSPAGPRIGIGYTF
cdr3_nt: TGTGCCAGCAGCCCAGCGGGACCCCGGATAGGAATCGGCTACACCTTC
d_call: NA
j_call: TRBJ1-2
v_call: TRBV7-9
clone_size: NA

cdr3_aa: CASSFEGLTSYEQYF
cdr3_nt: TGTGCCAGCAGCTTTGAGGGCCTGACTTCCTACGAGCAGTACTTC
d_call: NA
j_call: TRBJ2-7
v_call: TRBV12-3/TRBV12-4
clone_size: few

cdr3_aa: CASSQLRDFKRGELFF
cdr3_nt: TGTGCCAGCAGCCAACTCCGGGACTTTAAAAGGGGGGAGCTGTTTTTT
d_call: NA
j_call: TRBJ2-2
v_call: TRBV14
clone_size: NA

cdr3_aa: CASSYGTGDYNEQFF
cdr3_nt: TGCGCCAGCAGCTACGGGACAGGGGACTACAATGAGCAGTTCTTC
d_call: TRBD1
j_call: TRBJ2-1
v_call: TRBV4-3
clone_size: once

cdr3_aa: CASSSSGIHEQYF
cdr3_nt: TGTGCCAGCAGCTCGTCGGGAATCCACGAGCAGTACTTC
d_call: NA
j_call: TRBJ2-7
v_call: TRBV7-9
clone_size: NA

cdr3_aa: CASSKGYYGQNTEAFF
cdr3_nt: TGTGCCAGCAGCAAGGGGTATTACGGCCAGAACACTGAAGCTTTCTTT
d_call: NA
j_call: TRBJ1-1
v_call: TRBV7-6
clone_size: NA

cdr3_aa: CASSPRGGNEKLFF
cdr3_nt: TGTGCCAGCAGCCCCCGGGGAGGGAATGAAAAACTGTTTTTT
d_call: NA
j_call: TRBJ1-4
v_call: TRBV6-6
clone_size: NA

cdr3_aa: CASSFYSLGQGLHYVYTF
cdr3_nt: TGTGCCAGCAGCTTTTATTCCCTTGGGCAGGGGCTACATTATGTCTACACCTTC
d_call: NA
j_call: TRBJ1-2
v_call: TRBV7-9
clone_size: NA

cdr3_aa: CASSSLRDASYEQYF
cdr3_nt: TGTGCCAGCAGCAGCCTCCGGGACGCATCCTACGAGCAGTACTTC
d_call: NA
j_call: TRBJ2-7
v_call: TRBV21-1
clone_size: few

cdr3_aa: CASSPGQDSYEQYF
cdr3_nt: TGTGCCAGCAGCCCGGGACAGGACTCCTACGAGCAGTACTTC
d_call: TRBD1
j_call: TRBJ2-7
v_call: TRBV6-2/TRBV6-3
clone_size: NA

cdr3_aa: CASREGQGIREWYF
cdr3_nt: TGTGCCAGCAGGGAGGGACAGGGGATTCGAGAGTGGTACTTC
d_call: TRBD1
j_call: TRBJ2-7
v_call: TRBV6-1
clone_size: NA

cdr3_aa: CATSPGWGGDEQFF
cdr3_nt: TGTGCCACCAGTCCGGGTTGGGGAGGCGATGAGCAGTTCTTC
d_call: NA
j_call: TRBJ2-1
v_call: TRBV24-1
clone_size: few

cdr3_aa: CASSPGGGVHEQFF
cdr3_nt: TGTGCCAGCAGCCCCGGGGGGGGAGTTCATGAGCAGTTCTTC
d_call: TRBD2
j_call: TRBJ2-1
v_call: TRBV11-3
clone_size: NA